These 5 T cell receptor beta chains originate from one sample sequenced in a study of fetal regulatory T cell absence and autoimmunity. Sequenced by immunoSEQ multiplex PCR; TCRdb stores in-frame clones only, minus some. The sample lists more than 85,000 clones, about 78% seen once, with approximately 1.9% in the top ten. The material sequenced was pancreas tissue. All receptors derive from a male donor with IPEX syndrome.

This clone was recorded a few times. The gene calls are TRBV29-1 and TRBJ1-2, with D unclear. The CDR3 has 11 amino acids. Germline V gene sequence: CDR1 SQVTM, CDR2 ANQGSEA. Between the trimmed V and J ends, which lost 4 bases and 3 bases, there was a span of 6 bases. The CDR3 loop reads CSVGADYGYTF. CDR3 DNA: TGCAGCGTTGGGGCCGACTATGGCTACACCTTC. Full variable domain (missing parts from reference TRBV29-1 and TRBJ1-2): SAVISQKPSRDICQRGTSLTIQCQVDSQVTMMFWYRQQPGQSLTLIATANQGSEATYESGFVIDKFPISRPNLTFSTLTVSNMSPEDSSIYLCSVGADYGYTFGSGTRLTVV.

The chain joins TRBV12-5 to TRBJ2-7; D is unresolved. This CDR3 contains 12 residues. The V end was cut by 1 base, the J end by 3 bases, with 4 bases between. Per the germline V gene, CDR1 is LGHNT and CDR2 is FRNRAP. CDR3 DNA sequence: TGTGCTAGTGGTTTGGGGGGCTACGAGCAGTACTTC. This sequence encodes CASGLGGYEQYF. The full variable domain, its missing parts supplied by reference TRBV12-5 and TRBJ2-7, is DARVTQTPRHKVTEMGQEVTMRCQPILGHNTVFWYRQTMMQGLELLAYFRNRAPLDDSGMPKDRFSAEMPDATLATLKIQPSEPRDSAVYFCASGLGGYEQYFGPGTRLTVT.

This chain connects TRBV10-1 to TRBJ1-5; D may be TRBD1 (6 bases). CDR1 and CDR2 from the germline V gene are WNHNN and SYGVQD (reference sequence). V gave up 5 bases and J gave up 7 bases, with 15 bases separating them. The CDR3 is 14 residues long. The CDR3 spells CASSPGRGEQPQHF. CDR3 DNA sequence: TGCGCCAGCAGTCCAGGCAGGGGAGAACAGCCCCAGCATTTT.

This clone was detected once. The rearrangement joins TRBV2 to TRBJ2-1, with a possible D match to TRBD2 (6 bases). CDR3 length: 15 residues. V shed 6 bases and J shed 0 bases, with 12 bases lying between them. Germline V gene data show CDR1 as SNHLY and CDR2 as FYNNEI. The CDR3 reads CASRKGLTSYNEQFF. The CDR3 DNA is TGTGCCAGCAGAAAAGGACTAACCTCCTACAATGAGCAGTTCTTC.

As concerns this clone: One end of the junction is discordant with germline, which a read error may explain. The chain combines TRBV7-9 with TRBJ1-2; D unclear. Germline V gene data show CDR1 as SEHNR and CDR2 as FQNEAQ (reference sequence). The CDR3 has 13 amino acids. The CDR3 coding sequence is TGCGCCAGCAGCTCCGACAAGTCCGGTGGCTACACCTTC. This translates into CASSSDKSGGYTF.